Included here is one T cell receptor beta chain sequence, with context. This entry belongs to a study of response to subunit inactivated influenza vaccine. Germline CDR1 SGHDN, CDR2 FVKESK. Between the trimmed V and J ends, which lost 1 base and 4 bases, there was a span of 9 bases. This CDR3 is 14 amino acids long. One entry per CDR3 protein results from TCRdb running MiXCR on the RT-PCR reads. The repertoire holds around 480,000 distinct CDR3 sequences, 9.5% to 12% seen once, with about 12% in the top ten. The TCR originated in a man aged 50-60 years who received an inactivated influenza vaccine. V is TRBV14 and J is TRBJ2-3; unclear D gene. The sequencing here drew on PBMCs from blood, taken 40 to 50 days after vaccination. The chain's CDR3 is CASSQGWVPDTQYF. CDR3 coding DNA: TGTGCCAGCAGCCAAGGGTGGGTCCCAGATACGCAGTATTTT.